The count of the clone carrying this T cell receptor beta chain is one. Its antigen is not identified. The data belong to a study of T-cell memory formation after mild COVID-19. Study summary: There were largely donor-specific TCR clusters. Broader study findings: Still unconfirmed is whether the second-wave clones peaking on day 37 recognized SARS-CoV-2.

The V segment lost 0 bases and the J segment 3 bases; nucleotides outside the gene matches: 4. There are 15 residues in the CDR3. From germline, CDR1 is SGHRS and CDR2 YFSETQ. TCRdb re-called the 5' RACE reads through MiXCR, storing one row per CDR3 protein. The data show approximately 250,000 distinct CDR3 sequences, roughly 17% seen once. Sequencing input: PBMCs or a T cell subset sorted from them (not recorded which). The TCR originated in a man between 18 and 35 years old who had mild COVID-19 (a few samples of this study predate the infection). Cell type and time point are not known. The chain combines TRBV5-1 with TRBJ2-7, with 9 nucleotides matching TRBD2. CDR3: CASSLGSSGVYEQYF. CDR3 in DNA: TGCGCCAGCAGCTTGGGGTCTAGCGGGGTCTACGAGCAGTACTTC.